These T cell receptor beta chains were read from a single sample in a study of vaccination effects on CD4 cells after COVID-19. Generated by immunoSEQ multiplex PCR, the TCRdb table keeps only in-frame clones and is missing some. The table records 55,000 to 70,000 clones, around three quarters of them present only once. What these receptors recognize is not known. The specimen comprised CD4+ T cells from PBMCs cultured with HCoV-OC43 spike peptides, sampled after COVID-19 vaccination. The receptors stem from a human donor who received a COVID-19 vaccine. The CDR3 runs from the conserved cysteine through the conserved F or W. D genes are given only for firm matches. For some rows the clone size is stated as once, few or many, or as a class when expanded; others skip it.

- TRBJ1-2 - TRBV6-5 15 CASSSSGTSYYGYTF TGTGCCAGCAGTTCGTCCGGGACATCTTACTATGGCTACACCTTC
- TRBJ1-1 - TRBV5-8 20 CASPSSLGRGLNGMNTEAFF TGTGCCAGCCCCAGCTCCCTGGGGAGGGGCCTAAATGGTATGAACACTGAAGCTTTCTTT
- TRBJ1-6 - TRBV5-1 15 CASSLEGQKNSPLHF TGCGCCAGCAGCTTGGAAGGACAGAAAAATTCACCCCTCCACTTT
few TRBJ1-2 - TRBV6-5 13 CASRLTENYGYTF TGTGCCAGCAGACTGACTGAAAACTATGGCTACACCTTC
- TRBJ2-3 TRBD2 TRBV9 11 CASSTSGARYF TGTGCCAGCAGCACTAGCGGGGCGCGGTATTTT
- TRBJ2-5 - TRBV11-2 15 CASSSNRTESETQYF TGTGCCAGCAGCTCCAACAGGACAGAGTCAGAGACCCAGTACTTC
- TRBJ2-4 TRBD1 TRBV7-2 15 CASSSPGTGKNIQYF TGTGCCAGCAGCTCGCCGGGGACAGGGAAAAACATTCAGTACTTC
- TRBJ2-1 - TRBV24-1 11 CATSRSNEQFF TGTGCCACCAGCCGAAGCAATGAGCAGTTCTTC
- TRBJ2-3 - TRBV9 15 CASSPVVGQADTQYF TGTGCCAGCAGCCCTGTTGTCGGGCAGGCAGATACGCAGTATTTT
- TRBJ1-5 - TRBV7-6 14 CASSLGLRGNPQHF TGTGCCAGCAGCTTAGGGCTGAGGGGTAATCCCCAGCATTTT
- TRBJ2-1 TRBD2 TRBV5-4 15 CASSLRSGGGNEQFF TGTGCCAGCAGCTTACGTAGCGGGGGAGGGAATGAGCAGTTCTTC
- TRBJ2-5 - TRBV29-1 13 CSTSRGLQETQYF TGCAGCACCTCCAGGGGCCTCCAAGAGACCCAGTACTTC
few TRBJ1-6 - TRBV5-6 14 CASSPGGTHSPLHF TGTGCCAGCAGTCCCGGGGGGACGCACTCACCCCTCCACTTT
- TRBJ1-3 - TRBV6-5 15 CASSPDRSSGNTIYF TGTGCCAGCAGCCCCGACCGTAGCTCTGGAAACACCATATATTTT
- TRBJ2-1 - TRBV14 13 CASSYGTYNEQFF TGTGCCAGCAGCTACGGGACGTACAATGAGCAGTTCTTC
- TRBJ1-2 TRBD1 TRBV10-1 13 CASSPGQTYGYTF TGCGCCAGCAGCCCGGGACAGACCTATGGCTACACCTTC
- TRBJ2-5 TRBD2 TRBV11-3 14 CASSPGGGRETQYF TGTGCCAGCAGCCCGGGAGGGGGAAGGGAGACCCAGTACTTC
- TRBJ1-1 - TRBV6-5 13 CASSLSGRIEAFF TGTGCCAGCAGTCTCTCCGGACGAATTGAAGCTTTCTTT
- TRBJ1-1 - TRBV2 12 CASMMRNTEAFF TGTGCCAGCATGATGAGGAACACTGAAGCTTTCTTT
- TRBJ1-6 - TRBV4-2 16 CASSQEGGGVNSPLHF TGTGCCAGCAGCCAAGAGGGGGGGGGCGTGAATTCACCCCTCCACTTT
once TRBJ1-2 TRBD1 TRBV6-5 14 CASSYRGQGDGYTF TGTGCCAGCAGTTATAGGGGACAGGGTGATGGCTACACCTTC
- TRBJ2-3 - TRBV5-8 16 CASPSLASFSTDTQYF TGTGCCAGCCCTTCCTTGGCATCCTTCAGCACAGATACGCAGTATTTT
- TRBJ2-2 - TRBV5-1 16 CASSTLTGTSTGELFF TGCGCCAGCAGCACGCTTACAGGAACCTCCACCGGGGAGCTGTTTTTT
- TRBJ1-1 TRBD1 TRBV18 18 CASSPPSGQGPWLTEAFF TGTGCCAGCTCACCACCGTCCGGACAGGGGCCGTGGCTCACTGAAGCTTTCTTT
- TRBJ2-2 - TRBV18 14 CASSPRKGLGELFF TGTGCCAGCTCACCTCGCAAGGGGCTCGGGGAGCTGTTTTTT
- TRBJ2-3 - TRBV15 13 CAIGTLGTDTQYF TGTGCCATCGGGACCTTAGGCACAGATACGCAGTATTTT
- TRBJ1-1 TRBD1 TRBV3-1/TRBV3-2 16 CASSRREDSGGTEAFF TGTGCCAGCAGCCGCCGGGAGGACTCAGGGGGAACTGAAGCTTTCTTT